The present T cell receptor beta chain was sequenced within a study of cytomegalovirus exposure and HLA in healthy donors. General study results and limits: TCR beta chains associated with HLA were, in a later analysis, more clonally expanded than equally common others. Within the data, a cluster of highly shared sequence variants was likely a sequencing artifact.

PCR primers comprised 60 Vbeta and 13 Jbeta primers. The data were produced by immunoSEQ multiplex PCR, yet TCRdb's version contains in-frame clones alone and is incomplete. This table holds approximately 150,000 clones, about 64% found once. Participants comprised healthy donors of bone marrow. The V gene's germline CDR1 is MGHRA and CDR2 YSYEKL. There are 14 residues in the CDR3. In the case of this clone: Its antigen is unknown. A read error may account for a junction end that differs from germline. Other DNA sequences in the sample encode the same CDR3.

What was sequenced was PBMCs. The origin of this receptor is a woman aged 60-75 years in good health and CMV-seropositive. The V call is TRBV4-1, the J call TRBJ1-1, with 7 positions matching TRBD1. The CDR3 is CASSPDRVDTEAFF. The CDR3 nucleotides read TGCGCCAGCAGCCCCGACAGGGTGGACACTGAGGCTTTCTTT.